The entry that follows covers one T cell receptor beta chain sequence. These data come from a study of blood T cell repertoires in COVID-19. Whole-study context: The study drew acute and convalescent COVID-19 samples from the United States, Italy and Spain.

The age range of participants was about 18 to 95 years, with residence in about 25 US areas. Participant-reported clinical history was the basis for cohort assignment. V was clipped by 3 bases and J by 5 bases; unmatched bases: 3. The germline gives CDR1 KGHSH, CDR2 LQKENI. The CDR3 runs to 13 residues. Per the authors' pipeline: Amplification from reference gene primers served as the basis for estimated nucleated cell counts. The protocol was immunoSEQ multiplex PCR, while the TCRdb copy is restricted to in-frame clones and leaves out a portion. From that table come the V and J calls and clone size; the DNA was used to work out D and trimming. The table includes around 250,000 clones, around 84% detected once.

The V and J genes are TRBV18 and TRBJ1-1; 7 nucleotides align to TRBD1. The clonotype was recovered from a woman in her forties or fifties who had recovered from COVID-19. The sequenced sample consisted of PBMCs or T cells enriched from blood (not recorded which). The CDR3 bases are TGTGCCAGCTCACCCCAGGGGGGAACTGAAGCTTTCTTT. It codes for CASSPQGGTEAFF.